This T cell receptor beta chain emerged from a study of shared clonotypes between healthy human individuals. Healthy HIV-negative adults with no recent acute infections or vaccinations were recruited as donors. Measured with immunoSEQ multiplex PCR; TCRdb has only the in-frame clones, and not every one. The table shows hundreds of thousands of clones, with over 65% occurring only once. The length of the CDR3 is 15 residues. This clonotype was sampled from a woman in her twenties or thirties in good health. The genes are TRBV5-3 and TRBJ2-5; D gene ambiguous. The J call may be wrong; the DNA end is better matched by TRBJ2-7. TRBV5-3 is designated an ORF whose function remains uncertain. Sequencing was done on a sample of memory CD4+ T cells sorted from blood. Noted subset: CD45RA-negative fraction. CDR3 in amino acids: CARIMVWAAPYEQYF. The CDR3, as DNA: TGTGCCAGAATTATGGTTTGGGCAGCACCCTACGAGCAGTACTTC.